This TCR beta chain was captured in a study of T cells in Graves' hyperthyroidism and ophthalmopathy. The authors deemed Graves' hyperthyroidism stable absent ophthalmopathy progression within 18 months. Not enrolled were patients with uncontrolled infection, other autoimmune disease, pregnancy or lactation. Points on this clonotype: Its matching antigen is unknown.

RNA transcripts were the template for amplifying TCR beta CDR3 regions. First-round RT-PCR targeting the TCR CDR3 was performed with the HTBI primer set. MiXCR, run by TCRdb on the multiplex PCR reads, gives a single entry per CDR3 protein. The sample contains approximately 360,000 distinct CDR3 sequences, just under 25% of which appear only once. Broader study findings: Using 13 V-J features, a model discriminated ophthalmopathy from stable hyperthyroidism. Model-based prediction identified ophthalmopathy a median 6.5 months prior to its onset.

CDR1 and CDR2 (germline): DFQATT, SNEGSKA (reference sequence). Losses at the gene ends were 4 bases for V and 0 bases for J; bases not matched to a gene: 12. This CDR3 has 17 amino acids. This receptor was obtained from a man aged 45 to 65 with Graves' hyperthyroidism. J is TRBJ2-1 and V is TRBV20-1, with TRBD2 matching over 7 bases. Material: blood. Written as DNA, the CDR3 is TGCAGTGCTAAAACCTCGGGGGGAGCCAGCTCCTACAATGAGCAGTTCTTC. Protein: CSAKTSGGASSYNEQFF.